The next 19 T cell receptor beta chains were all read from a single sample in a study of read filtering for tumor transcriptome and immune sequencing. This library used about 360 ng RNA and molecular barcoded adaptors spanning alpha/delta and beta/gamma chains. TCRdb independently ran MiXCR on the reads; one entry per CDR3 protein. The repertoire holds around 50,000 distinct CDR3 sequences, with around an eighth as singletons. The sequencing input was a population of CD138-negative cells sorted from bone marrow. All receptors come from a donor at least 40 years old with multiple myeloma.

The V and J genes are TRBV11-2 and TRBJ2-3, with 14 bases identical to TRBD2. The CDR3 sequence is 16 residues long. J was trimmed by 11 bases and V by 5 bases; bases with no gene match: 12. The germline V gene encodes CDR1 SGHAT and CDR2 FQNNGV. The CDR3 protein is CASSARLAGGSERQYF. CDR3 DNA: TGTGCCAGCAGCGCAAGACTAGCGGGGGGGAGTGAGAGGCAGTATTTT.

In this sample, this clonotype turned up many times. This chain links TRBV11-2 with TRBJ2-7, with D possibly called TRBD1 or TRBD2 (5 bases each). The V and J ends lost 5 bases and 6 bases respectively, with 23 bases between them. Germline CDR1 and CDR2: SGHAT and FQNNGV. The CDR3 covers 16 residues. CDR3 sequence (DNA): TGTGCCAGCAGCCCCCTAGTGGGGGATCTTGCGTCCGAGCAGTACTTC. Amino acid sequence: CASSPLVGDLASEQYF.

There are many counts of this clonotype. The J gene is TRBJ2-7, the V gene TRBV5-1; D gene ambiguous. CDR3 size: 14 residues. In germline, CDR1 is SGHRS, CDR2 YFSETQ. With 0 bases removed from V and 0 bases from J, the gap between germline ends came to 7 bases. The CDR3 nucleotides read TGCGCCAGCAGCTTGGATGGCAGCTCCTACGAGCAGTACTTC. Its translation is CASSLDGSSYEQYF.

Ten or more counts support this clonotype. This chain joins TRBV29-1 and TRBJ1-1, with TRBD1 as a possible D gene (6 bases). V was pared by 4 bases and J by 1 base, with 16 bases between. The germline V gene has CDR1 SQVTM and CDR2 ANQGSEA. This CDR3 is built from 15 residues. This CDR3 reads CSVVLGALRNTEAFF. The DNA of the CDR3 is TGCAGCGTTGTTCTGGGGGCACTACGGAACACTGAAGCTTTCTTT.

This clonotype was recorded many times. This sequence joins TRBV10-2 and TRBJ2-5; 8 bases are a match to TRBD1. The germline CDR1 and CDR2 sequences are WSHSY and SAAADI. The J segment lost 9 bases and the V segment lost 2 bases, leaving 5 bases of the junction unmatched. The CDR3 consists of 13 residues. The CDR3 is CASSENRGSAQYF. The CDR3 DNA sequence: TGCGCCAGCAGTGAGAACAGGGGGTCGGCCCAGTACTTC.

At least ten counts were recorded for this clonotype. The chain combines TRBV20-1 with TRBJ2-5, with 13 bases that match TRBD2. The CDR3 covers 18 residues. V dropped 1 base and J dropped 5; count of bases not matched to a gene: 13. The germline CDR1 and CDR2 sequences are DFQATT and SNEGSKA (reference sequence). Here the CDR3 reads CSARAGWTSGGLKETQYF. CDR3 DNA: TGCAGTGCTAGAGCAGGATGGACTAGCGGGGGTTTAAAGGAGACCCAGTACTTC.

This clonotype has a count of ten or more. The gene calls are TRBV2 and TRBJ1-1; a possible D gene is TRBD1 (5 bases). This CDR3 spans 12 amino acids. Germline CDR1 SNHLY, CDR2 FYNNEI. V lost 2 bases to trimming and J lost 6 bases, with 7 bases between them. CDR3 loop: CASSEQGAEAFF. CDR3 coding DNA: TGTGCCAGCAGTGAACAGGGTGCTGAAGCTTTCTTT.

This clonotype was recorded many times. The rearrangement uses TRBV29-1 and TRBJ2-7; D possibly corresponds to TRBD2 (7 bases). The CDR3 extends over 21 amino acids. Germline assignment: CDR1 SQVTM and CDR2 ANQGSEA. The V end lost 0 bases, the J end lost 7 bases, and 37 bases lay between the germline ends. DNA for the CDR3: TGCAGCGTTGAAGATCCCCTAACAGGGAGGGTGTCCCCGGGAGGTCACCGGGAGCAGTACTTC. Translating it yields CSVEDPLTGRVSPGGHREQYF.

This clonotype has at least ten counts. V and J are TRBV6-2 or TRBV6-3 and TRBJ2-3; 8 bases fit TRBD2. After removal of 7 bases from V and 1 base from J, the junction contained 7 bases not matched to a gene. Germline loops: CDR1 MNHEY, CDR2 SVGEGT. The CDR3 covers 15 residues. CDR3 nucleotide sequence: TGTGCCAGCACCCGGGAGGGTATTCGCACAGATACGCAGTATTTT. Translated: CASTREGIRTDTQYF.

This clonotype came up many times. This chain connects TRBV29-1 to TRBJ1-4, with D tentatively TRBD1 (5 bases). Trimming removed 7 bases at V and 6 bases at J, with 9 bases between. CDR3 length equals 11 residues. Looked up from germline, CDR1 is SQVTM and CDR2 is ANQGSEA. The CDR3 bases are TGCAGCGGTAGGGACGATGAAAAACTGTTTTTT. Its translation: CSGRDDEKLFF.

In its sample, this clonotype was seen many times. This chain uses TRBV12-3 or TRBV12-4 with TRBJ2-5; D might be TRBD1 (5 bases). This CDR3 comprises 13 residues. V lost 6 bases and J 2 bases, leaving 10 bases between the germline ends. The DNA for the CDR3 is TGTGCCAGCAGCAGGGTGCCTCAAGAGACCCAGTACTTC. Its translation: CASSRVPQETQYF.

This clonotype has ten or more counts. V gene TRBV7-8 combines with J gene TRBJ2-2, with TRBD1 identical over 8 bases. V dropped 5 bases and J dropped 4; count of bases not matched to a gene: 9. The germline V gene has CDR1 SGHVS and CDR2 FQNEAQ. CDR3 length: 16 residues. As DNA, the CDR3 is TGTGCCAGCAGCCCCCGGACAGGGCGTAGCACCGGGGAGCTGTTTTTT. Encoded protein: CASSPRTGRSTGELFF.

The sample holds many counts of this clonotype. Written as DNA, the CDR3 is TGCAGTGCTAGTGAGATGAACACTGAAGCTTTCTTT. Residues: CSASEMNTEAFF. This chain connects TRBV20-1 to TRBJ1-1, with unresolved D. CDR3 length: 12 residues. The V gene lost 3 bases and the J gene lost 0 bases, with 5 bases spanning the gap. Germline V lookup: CDR1 DFQATT, CDR2 SNEGSKA (reference sequence).

This clonotype was seen repeatedly, ten times or more. The chain couples TRBV24-1 to TRBJ2-2; weak D call: TRBD1 (6 bases). The CDR3 is 15 amino acids. Trimming pared 6 bases from V and 1 base from J, leaving 11 bases between. Germline assignment: CDR1 KGHDR and CDR2 SFDVKD. Here the CDR3 reads CATSSGTQNTGELFF. CDR3 DNA: TGTGCCACCAGTTCCGGGACACAGAACACCGGGGAGCTGTTTTTT.

Only a few counts were recorded for this clonotype. The genes are TRBV7-8 and TRBJ1-2; 7 bases are a match to TRBD1. Trimming took 1 base from V and 2 from J; bases not matched to a gene: 22. CDR1 SGHVS and CDR2 FQNEAQ come from the germline V gene. The CDR3 covers 21 residues. CDR3 in DNA: TGTGCCAGCAGCTTAGGGACGGCCGCGGGACAGCGTGTGGTGGGGAACTATGGCTACACCTTC. Its protein is CASSLGTAAGQRVVGNYGYTF.

This clonotype was counted ten times or more. The rearrangement links TRBV11-3 to TRBJ2-7; 8 bases match TRBD1. CDR3 length: 14 amino acids. Germline V lookup: CDR1 SGHNT, CDR2 YENEEA. Losses at the gene ends were 1 base for V and 3 bases for J; bases not matched to a gene: 2. Written as DNA, the CDR3 is TGTGCCAGCAGCTTAGGGGGACAGGTCTACGAGCAGTACTTC. This sequence encodes CASSLGGQVYEQYF.

About this clonotype itself: The germline gene is not matched at one end of the junction; a read error may be the cause. V is TRBV19 and J is TRBJ2-3; a weak D match, TRBD2 (5 bases). CDR3 length: 14 residues. Looked up from germline, CDR1 is LNHDA and CDR2 is SQIVND (reference sequence). The CDR3 loop is CASNLGSRTDTRYF. CDR3 nucleotides: TGTGCCAGTAACCTTGGGAGCCGCACAGATACGCGGTATTTT.

This clonotype was counted at least ten times. The chain links TRBV2 to TRBJ2-7; D not resolved. This CDR3 region has 13 residues. V lost 4 bases and J lost 1, with 8 bases in between. Germline values: CDR1 SNHLY, CDR2 FYNNEI. The CDR3 is CASSVQLSYEQYF. The CDR3 DNA reads as TGTGCCAGCAGTGTACAGCTATCCTACGAGCAGTACTTC.

This clonotype has more than one count but fewer than ten. DNA of the CDR3: TGTGCCAGCAGTTACTACGAGGTCTCCTACGAGCAGTACTTC. This encodes CASSYYEVSYEQYF. The chain employs TRBV6-6 and TRBJ2-7; no clear D gene. With 1 base removed from V and 0 bases from J, the gap between germline ends came to 7 bases. Per the germline V gene, CDR1 is MNHNY and CDR2 is SVGAGI (reference sequence). This CDR3 has 14 residues.